Listed below are T cell receptor beta chains from one sample, sequenced in a study of blood T cell repertoires in COVID-19. Sequencing used immunoSEQ multiplex PCR; TCRdb keeps in-frame clones, though not all of them. The sample consists of 450,000 or so clones, nearly 90% of them appearing once. Input material: peripheral blood. The receptors were sampled from a young man with COVID-19, enrolled during active disease. Each CDR3 is given with its conserved first and last residue. Each record gives: CDR3 DNA, CDR3 protein, clone size, V gene, J gene, D gene. A D gene is named only where the DNA matches it firmly. Size is omitted from some rows. Given values are once, few, many or a class for expanded clones.

TGTGCCAGCAGCGTGGCCCAGGGGGAAGAGACCCAGTACTTC	CASSVAQGEETQYF	once	TRBV9	TRBJ2-5	TRBD1
TGTGCCAGCAATTGGGGATGGACAGGTGATTTATCCGGGGAGCTGTTTTTT	CASNWGWTGDLSGELFF	.	TRBV5-6	TRBJ2-2	TRBD1
TGTGCCAGCAGCGAGACAGGGGGCACTGAAGCTTTCTTT	CASSETGGTEAFF	.	TRBV27	TRBJ1-1	TRBD1
TGTGCCAGCAGCCCAAGGGGGCGCCGTACAGATACGCAGTATTTT	CASSPRGRRTDTQYF	.	TRBV6-5	TRBJ2-3	TRBD1
TGTGCCAGCAGCTTAACCGCAACGGGAGCAGGTGAGCAGTTCTTC	CASSLTATGAGEQFF	.	TRBV7-3	TRBJ2-1	.
TGTGCCAGCAGCTTAAGTCCGACTGTACTCTATGGCTACACCTTC	CASSLSPTVLYGYTF	.	TRBV7-8	TRBJ1-2	.
TGTGCCAGCAGTTTAGCTAGCGGGTACTACAATGAACAGTTCTTC	CASSLASGYYNEQFF	.	TRBV27	TRBJ2-1	TRBD2
TGTGCCTGGAGTGATCACGGGGGACTAGCGGGAGTAGAGCAGTTCTTC	CAWSDHGGLAGVEQFF	once	TRBV30	TRBJ2-1	TRBD2
TGTGCCAGCAGGCGACTAGCGGGAGGTTACGAGCAGTACTTC	CASRRLAGGYEQYF	.	TRBV6-5	TRBJ2-7	TRBD2
TGCAGCGTTCCCCTCTACGGCACCGGGGAGCTGTTTTTT	CSVPLYGTGELFF	.	TRBV29-1	TRBJ2-2	.
TGTGCTAGTGGTTTGTCCGGGACTAGCTTCTACAATGAGCAGTTCTTC	CASGLSGTSFYNEQFF	.	TRBV12-5	TRBJ2-1	TRBD2
TGTGCCACCAGCAGAGATGAGGGTCCCTACGAGCAGTACTTC	CATSRDEGPYEQYF	.	TRBV15	TRBJ2-7	.
TGTGCCAGCAGCCCCCCTATGCTTCTTAATTCACCCCTCCACTTT	CASSPPMLLNSPLHF	.	TRBV6-6	TRBJ1-6	.
TGTGCCAGCAGCTTAGAAGGGACAGGGGGCAATGAGCAGTTCTTC	CASSLEGTGGNEQFF	.	TRBV11-3	TRBJ2-1	TRBD1
TGCAGCGTGCGCACTAGCACAGATACGCAGTATTTT	CSVRTSTDTQYF	.	TRBV29-1	TRBJ2-3	.
TGTGCCAGCAGTTACTCGTATCCCAGCTCCTACGAGCAGTACTTC	CASSYSYPSSYEQYF	.	TRBV6-6	TRBJ2-7	.
TGTGCTAGTGGTTTAAGAGGCGTGCCCTCTTCCGAGCAGTACTTC	CASGLRGVPSSEQYF	.	TRBV12-5	TRBJ2-7	.
TGCGCCAGCAGCCCCGGGAGGCGTAGCGTTAGCACAGATACGCAGTATTTT	CASSPGRRSVSTDTQYF	.	TRBV4-1	TRBJ2-3	TRBD2
TGTGCCAGCAGTGAAGCAGACAGGGGAGGAGGCACAGATACGCAGTATTTT	CASSEADRGGGTDTQYF	.	TRBV6-1	TRBJ2-3	TRBD1
TGTGCCAGCAGCTTTACGGGACAGGGGGCTAACGAGCAGTACTTC	CASSFTGQGANEQYF	.	TRBV7-6	TRBJ2-7	TRBD1
TGTGCCAGTAGTATCAGTACCAGGGGGCGCTTCTATGGCTACACCTTC	CASSISTRGRFYGYTF	once	TRBV19	TRBJ1-2	TRBD1
TGTGCCAGCAGTGACAGGGGACAGCTTATGAACACTGAAGCTTTCTTT	CASSDRGQLMNTEAFF	.	TRBV6-4	TRBJ1-1	TRBD1
TGTGCCAGCTCAATCGGAGAAGGCTATGGCTACACCTTC	CASSIGEGYGYTF	once	TRBV18	TRBJ1-2	.
TGTGCCAGCAGTTATGGGTACCAGGATCAGCCCCAGCATTTT	CASSYGYQDQPQHF	.	TRBV6-6	TRBJ1-5	.
TGTGCCAGCAGCCTACAGGGGTCCCCCTACGAGCAGTACTTC	CASSLQGSPYEQYF	.	TRBV11-2	TRBJ2-7	TRBD1
TGTGCCAGCAGTTACTCGGGACAGGGAGGCAACAATGAGCAGTTCTTC	CASSYSGQGGNNEQFF	.	TRBV6-5	TRBJ2-1	TRBD1
TGTGCCAGCAGCTTAAGGGACAGGGGGGGTGAAGCTTTCTTT	CASSLRDRGGEAFF	.	TRBV7-9	TRBJ1-1	TRBD1
TGTGCCACCAGTGCCCGAAGACAGGGGGCCTTGGCAGATACGCAGTATTTT	CATSARRQGALADTQYF	.	TRBV24-1	TRBJ2-3	TRBD1
TGTGCCAGCAGCCTCTTCACAGATACGCAGTATTTT	CASSLFTDTQYF	.	TRBV28	TRBJ2-3	.
TGTGCCAGCAGCTCCACTAGTTATAATGAGCAGTTCTTC	CASSSTSYNEQFF	.	TRBV7-9	TRBJ2-1	.
TGTGCCACCAGTGATTTTGCCGGTAATGGCTACACCTTC	CATSDFAGNGYTF	.	TRBV24-1	TRBJ1-2	.
TGTGCCAGCAGTTACGGGGGGGCTGGGGCCAACGTCCTGACTTTC	CASSYGGAGANVLTF	.	TRBV6-5	TRBJ2-6	TRBD2
TGTGCCACCAGTGATGCAGGTTTGGAAGAGCAGTACTTC	CATSDAGLEEQYF	.	TRBV24-1	TRBJ2-7	.
TGTGCCAGCTCACCGCAACAGGGGGAACTCTATGGCTACACCTTC	CASSPQQGELYGYTF	.	TRBV18	TRBJ1-2	TRBD1
TGCGCCAGCAGCCAAAGTGGCAGATACTACGAGCAGTACTTC	CASSQSGRYYEQYF	once	TRBV4-1	TRBJ2-7	.
TGCGCCAGCAGCGGCCGGGACAGGGGGTCCTCTGGGGCCAACGTCCTGACTTTC	CASSGRDRGSSGANVLTF	.	TRBV5-1	TRBJ2-6	TRBD1
TGTGCCAGCAGGACGGGGTCTAGCACAGATACGCAGTATTTT	CASRTGSSTDTQYF	once	TRBV28	TRBJ2-3	.
TGTGCCAGCAGCTTAGCCCCCCGCGTGAGCTCCTACAATGAGCAGTTCTTC	CASSLAPRVSSYNEQFF	.	TRBV11-3	TRBJ2-1	.
TGTGCCAGCAGCCAGGGACAGGGGGTCAACGAGCAGTACTTC	CASSQGQGVNEQYF	few	TRBV7-9	TRBJ2-7	TRBD1
TGCACCAGGAGGTTAGCGGGTAGGAGCTCCTACGAGCAGTACTTC	CTRRLAGRSSYEQYF	.	TRBV1	TRBJ2-7	.
TGTGCCAGCGGCTCCCCCTCGAACACCGGGGAGCTGTTTTTT	CASGSPSNTGELFF	.	TRBV7-9	TRBJ2-2	.
TGTGCCAGCAGTGGGGGCAGGGTTTACAATGAGCAGTTCTTC	CASSGGRVYNEQFF	.	TRBV2	TRBJ2-1	.
TGTGCCAGCTCCACTAGCGGGAGTCCCGGGGAGCTGTTTTTT	CASSTSGSPGELFF	.	TRBV7-9	TRBJ2-2	TRBD2
TGTGCCAGCATGATGGGGAGTAAAAACATTCAGTACTTC	CASMMGSKNIQYF	.	TRBV6-5	TRBJ2-4	.
TGTGCTAGTGGTTTGAGAGCCATAAACACTGAAGCTTTCTTT	CASGLRAINTEAFF	.	TRBV12-5	TRBJ1-1	.
TGTGCCAGCAGCCAAGCAGGGTTAAGCTATGAGCAGTTCTTC	CASSQAGLSYEQFF	.	TRBV3-1/TRBV3-2	TRBJ2-1	.
TGTGCCAGCAGCTATCGTACCTCCTGGACAGGGACACAAGAGACCCAGTACTTC	CASSYRTSWTGTQETQYF	.	TRBV5-6	TRBJ2-5	TRBD1
TGTGCCAGCAGCTTTCGCGGGACTAGCGGGATTCTCTACAATGAGCAGTTCTTC	CASSFRGTSGILYNEQFF	.	TRBV11-2	TRBJ2-1	TRBD2
TGTGCCAGCAGCTTTGACAGCTACAATGAGCAGTTCTTC	CASSFDSYNEQFF	.	TRBV7-8	TRBJ2-1	.
TGTGCCAGCAGCATTCCTAGCGGAGGCACAGATACGCAGTATTTT	CASSIPSGGTDTQYF	.	TRBV7-6	TRBJ2-3	TRBD2
TGTGCCAGCTCACTCCAACAGCCCTCCTCCTACAATGAGCAGTTCTTC	CASSLQQPSSYNEQFF	.	TRBV18	TRBJ2-1	.